This T cell receptor beta chain emerged from a study of blood T cell repertoires in COVID-19. Study context: Specimens from acute and convalescent COVID-19 originated in the United States, Italy and Spain. PBMCs, B-cell-depleted T cells, or T cells provided the cDNA or gDNA that made up the material.

The CDR3 spans 16 residues. V shed 4 bases and J shed 3 bases, with 19 bases lying between them. CDR1 SGHTS and CDR2 YDEGEE come from the germline V gene. As processed by the authors: Counts of nucleated cells, estimated from reference gene primer amplification, were obtained. Clones were sequenced by immunoSEQ multiplex PCR, and TCRdb holds only the in-frame ones, with some missing. V and J calls and clone size are those listed in that table; D and trimming were worked out from the DNA. The sample lists 250,000 to 300,000 clones, around nine tenths occurring once. This clonotype was sampled from a woman aged 40 to 50 who had recovered from COVID-19. Specimen: peripheral blood. The chain recombines TRBV5-8 with TRBJ1-1; the D gene is possibly TRBD1 (6 bases). Written as DNA, the CDR3 is TGTGCCAGCAGCCCCCGGGGGGCTCTCGGGGACACTGAAGCTTTCTTT. Its protein is CASSPRGALGDTEAFF.